The clone carrying this T cell receptor (beta chain) was counted ten times or more. Its target is unknown. The CDR3 consists of 15 residues. Germline-derived CDR1 and CDR2 are SGHRS and YFSETQ. The V gene end was trimmed by 0 bases and the J gene end by 6 bases; junction bases not matched to a gene: 2. This record comes from a study of T cells after yellow fever vaccination. Study-wide points: FACS-sorted repertoires might harbor abundant contaminating clonotypes from the bulk population. Only a small proportion of the clonotypes turned up in both the CD4 and the CD8 compartments, likely arising from convergent recombination.

5'RACE template switching produced TCR cDNA carrying a universal primer site and UMIs. Via MiXCR, TCRdb re-called the 5' RACE reads, giving one row per CDR3 protein. Found here are 250,000 to 350,000 distinct CDR3 sequences, 7.5% to 9% of them singletons; the top ten hold about 3.7%. The input for sequencing was CD4+ T cells sorted from PBMCs, taken 5 days after the yellow fever booster vaccination. The J gene is TRBJ2-1, the V gene TRBV5-1; 11 bases align to TRBD2. This sequence was found in a man aged 18 to 35 who received the YFV17D yellow fever vaccine. The CDR3 nucleotides read TGCGCCAGCAGCTTGGGGACTAGCGGGCGCAATGAGCAGTTCTTC. It yields the protein CASSLGTSGRNEQFF.